This T cell receptor beta chain stems from a study of beta chain features in type 1 diabetes. As every portion of the isolated RNA was reverse transcribed, the sequencing read expressed TCRB transcripts. Method: immunoSEQ multiplex PCR; TCRdb's copy keeps in-frame clones and lacks some. The sample carries roughly 500,000 clones, approximately 30% recorded once. Findings of the study overall: Type 1 diabetes patients showed fewer insertions and more deletions at VDJ junctions. Whatever favoring of shorter templates PCR might show would apply equally to patients and controls. Sequencing from cDNA could over-represent high-TCR-expressing cells.

Regarding this clone: Its antigen is currently unknown. The same CDR3 arises from other DNA sequences in this sample as well.

The germline V and J ends were trimmed by 5 bases and 1 base, with 6 bases remaining between them. CDR1 is MGHDK, CDR2 SYGVNS, per germline. The CDR3 spans 12 residues. The V call is TRBV25-1, the J call TRBJ2-7; unclear D gene. Sequencing input: naive CD4+ T cells from blood. The clonotype comes from a man between 18 and 35 years old in good health. The CDR3 loop is CASSLLSYEQYF. CDR3 nucleotide sequence: TGTGCCAGCAGTCTCCTATCCTACGAGCAGTACTTC.